This T cell receptor beta chain was identified in a study of OX40 agonist ivuxolimab in advanced cancers. Assay used: immunoSEQ multiplex PCR; TCRdb lists only in-frame clones, some missing. This table has tens of thousands of clones, about 83% appearing once. The CDR3 has 16 residues. Deletions cut 9 bases from V and 9 bases from J, with 24 bases between. The V gene's germline CDR1 is KGHSH and CDR2 LQKENI. This specimen was CD4+ or CD8+ T cells sorted from blood, taken in a trial of the OX40 agonist ivuxolimab. The V and J genes are TRBV18 and TRBJ1-6; maybe TRBD1 (5 bases). This clonotype was obtained from an adult with an advanced solid tumor such as melanoma, head and neck, liver or kidney cancer. CDR3 in DNA: TGTGCCAGTCAACCAGAGTCTGGCAGGGCGGTTTCACCCCTCCACTTT. Translating gives CASQPESGRAVSPLHF.